This T cell receptor (beta chain) was captured in a study of cytomegalovirus exposure and HLA in healthy donors. The CDR3 spans 17 residues. CDR1 and CDR2 from the germline V gene are MNHNS and SASEGT. Trimming took 0 bases from V and 2 from J; bases not matched to a gene: 4. 13 Jbeta primers and 60 Vbeta primers were used for the PCR. The data were produced by immunoSEQ multiplex PCR, yet TCRdb's version contains in-frame clones alone and is incomplete. The top ten hold 2% to 2.5% of the sample, which has approximately 200,000 clones, 70% to 90% seen once. The sample consisted of PBMCs. V is TRBV6-1 and J is TRBJ2-3; 11 bases agree with TRBD2. The receptor was derived from a woman aged 50 to 60 in good health and CMV-seronegative. The CDR3 bases are TGTGCCAGCAGTGAAGCGAGACTAGCGGGACTCACAGATACGCAGTATTTT. It encodes CASSEARLAGLTDTQYF.